The present entry profiles one T cell receptor beta chain with its context. Antigen specificity is unknown. The source of the sample is a study of blood T cells in healthy people across ages. Study observations and caveats: When one million T cells were used, diversity estimates were thought to be underestimates.

V lost 7 bases to trimming and J lost 0 bases, with 10 bases between them. The CDR3 contains 14 residues. Germline lookup yields CDR1 MNHEY and CDR2 SVGEGT. Through a sample-barcoded 5' primer and a J-beta primer mix, a second PCR was run for roughly 6 to 12 cycles. TCRdb re-analysed the 5' RACE reads in MiXCR, keeping a single row per CDR3 protein. The sample shows about 1.8 million distinct CDR3 sequences, roughly 49% of them seen only once. This receptor was taken from a woman in her thirties or forties in good health. The sample taken for sequencing was blood. The chain links TRBV6-2 or TRBV6-3 to TRBJ2-1; the D is unclear. The CDR3 region has the DNA TGTGCCAGCAAGGCCGGCTTCTCCTACAATGAGCAGTTCTTC. Protein sequence: CASKAGFSYNEQFF.